This T cell receptor beta chain is from a study of metastatic and nonmetastatic thyroid tumors. Across the whole study: Across blood and tumor or nodule tissue, repertoires from malignant and benign thyroid patients were compared with one another.

Study outcomes and limitations: A significant increase in TCR beta diversity was reportedly seen in malignant thyroid tumors relative to benign nodules, in blood and tumor.

Thyroid surgery took place with no prior treatment in any patient. Original data processing: To classify distant metastasis in papillary thyroid cancer, a model was built from CDR3 differences across clinicopathological groups. TCRdb recomputed clones from the PCR reads via MiXCR. Clone size and V and J calls follow TCRdb, not the original study. In the table there are 30,000 to 35,000 clones, 20% to 25% of which are singletons. This clone was observed at least ten times. No antigen is known for it. The TCR was taken from a male donor with papillary thyroid cancer or a benign thyroid nodule (not recorded which). Some clones in this sample may be carry-over from other donors' samples. Material: tumor tissue.

CDR3 nucleotide sequence: TGCGCCAGCAGCGGGACCCACACCGGGGAGCTGTTTTTT. Translation gives CASSGTHTGELFF. V is TRBV5-1 and J is TRBJ2-2; D assignment may be TRBD1 or TRBD2 (5 bases each). With 4 bases removed from V and 3 bases from J, the gap between germline ends came to 7 bases. Germline CDR1 is SGHRS and CDR2 is YFSETQ. The CDR3 consists of 13 residues.